These T cell receptor beta chains were read from a single sample in a study of T cell changes during pregnancy in multiple sclerosis. The method was immunoSEQ multiplex PCR; TCRdb's version includes in-frame clones alone and lacks a portion of them. This repertoire shows approximately 44,000 clones, about 90% found once; its top ten account for roughly 0.5%. Sequenced here: CD4+ T cells from peripheral blood mononuclear cells, sampled in the second trimester of pregnancy. The receptor source for this set is a female donor in good health, enrolled as a control in a pregnancy study. The CDR3 runs from the conserved cysteine through the conserved F or W. A D gene is named only where the DNA matches it firmly. Not all rows give a size; the values are once, few, many and, for expanded clones, a class.

d_gene: .
j_gene: TRBJ2-3
abundance: .
v_gene: TRBV5-1
CDR3aa: CASSLDTQWLGTDTQYF
CDR3nt: TGCGCCAGCAGCTTGGACACACAGTGGTTGGGCACAGATACGCAGTATTTT

d_gene: .
j_gene: TRBJ2-7
abundance: .
v_gene: TRBV21-1
CDR3aa: CASSNSPGTSGSPSVYEQYF
CDR3nt: TGTGCCAGCAGCAATTCCCCCGGGACTAGCGGGTCCCCTAGCGTCTACGAGCAGTACTTC

d_gene: .
j_gene: TRBJ2-7
abundance: .
v_gene: TRBV7-9
CDR3aa: CASRPQGGNYEQYF
CDR3nt: TGTGCCAGCAGACCACAGGGAGGGAACTACGAGCAGTACTTC

d_gene: .
j_gene: TRBJ2-1
abundance: .
v_gene: TRBV9
CDR3aa: CASSHLDEQFF
CDR3nt: TGTGCCAGCAGCCACCTAGATGAGCAGTTCTTC

d_gene: TRBD2
j_gene: TRBJ2-1
abundance: .
v_gene: TRBV15
CDR3aa: CATISAGGPGEQFF
CDR3nt: TGTGCCACCATCTCAGCGGGAGGGCCGGGTGAGCAGTTCTTC

d_gene: .
j_gene: TRBJ2-3
abundance: once
v_gene: TRBV27
CDR3aa: CASSLSIGLTGATDTQYF
CDR3nt: TGTGCCAGCAGTTTATCGATTGGGCTCACCGGCGCCACAGATACGCAGTATTTT

d_gene: .
j_gene: TRBJ2-2
abundance: .
v_gene: TRBV29-1
CDR3aa: CSAKLLQGGTGELFF
CDR3nt: TGCAGCGCAAAACTCCTACAGGGGGGGACCGGGGAGCTGTTTTTT

d_gene: TRBD2
j_gene: TRBJ2-2
abundance: .
v_gene: TRBV7-2
CDR3aa: CASSLTSVNAGELFF
CDR3nt: TGTGCCAGCAGCTTAACTAGCGTTAATGCCGGGGAGCTGTTTTTT

d_gene: TRBD2
j_gene: TRBJ2-1
abundance: .
v_gene: TRBV7-8
CDR3aa: CASSFRSLAGGQFF
CDR3nt: TGTGCCAGCAGCTTTCGCTCACTAGCGGGAGGGCAGTTCTTC

d_gene: TRBD2
j_gene: TRBJ2-7
abundance: .
v_gene: TRBV30
CDR3aa: CAWSGIAGGEDEQYF
CDR3nt: TGTGCCTGGAGTGGGATAGCGGGGGGAGAAGACGAGCAGTACTTC

d_gene: .
j_gene: TRBJ2-7
abundance: once
v_gene: TRBV27
CDR3aa: CASSLTVSYEQYF
CDR3nt: TGTGCCAGCAGTTTAACAGTCTCGTACGAGCAGTACTTC

d_gene: .
j_gene: TRBJ1-4
abundance: .
v_gene: TRBV2
CDR3aa: CASSVYGGTLEKLFF
CDR3nt: TGTGCCAGCAGTGTTTATGGCGGGACGCTTGAAAAACTGTTTTTT